This T cell receptor (beta chain) was found in a study of T cell repertoires in cytomegalovirus infection. Across the whole study: Alongside well-studied HLA-B-restricted CMV epitopes, recently identified HLA-C-restricted CMV epitopes were also used. An indication of both CMV infection and matching HLA type came from public TCR beta signatures.

This clonotype was seen many times. No antigen is known for it. Germline V gives CDR1 SGHTA, CDR2 FQGNSA. This CDR3 has 15 residues. Trimming cost V 2 bases and J 6 bases, with 14 bases left between them. Whole-study results and caveats: The study found HLA-C-restricted CMV-specific TCR beta clonotypes dominating the ex vivo response. Of the TCR beta families, the public ones yielded a cumulative frequency that identified carriers of CMV plus the relevant HLA.

In TCRdb, the reads were re-called with MiXCR into one record per CDR3 protein. The sample consists of roughly 920,000 distinct CDR3 sequences, roughly 30% of them appearing once. The chain has TRBV7-2 and TRBJ2-1; a weak D match, TRBD1 (5 bases). The material sequenced was cultured CD8+ T cells from PBMCs, taken from culture after CMV antigen stimulation. The sequence was obtained from a human donor in good health (CMV status not recorded). Some clones in this sample may be carry-over from other donors' samples. The DNA for the CDR3 is TGTGCCAGCAGCTTAAGGCAGGGTGAGAGCAATGAGCAGTTCTTC. As protein: CASSLRQGESNEQFF.